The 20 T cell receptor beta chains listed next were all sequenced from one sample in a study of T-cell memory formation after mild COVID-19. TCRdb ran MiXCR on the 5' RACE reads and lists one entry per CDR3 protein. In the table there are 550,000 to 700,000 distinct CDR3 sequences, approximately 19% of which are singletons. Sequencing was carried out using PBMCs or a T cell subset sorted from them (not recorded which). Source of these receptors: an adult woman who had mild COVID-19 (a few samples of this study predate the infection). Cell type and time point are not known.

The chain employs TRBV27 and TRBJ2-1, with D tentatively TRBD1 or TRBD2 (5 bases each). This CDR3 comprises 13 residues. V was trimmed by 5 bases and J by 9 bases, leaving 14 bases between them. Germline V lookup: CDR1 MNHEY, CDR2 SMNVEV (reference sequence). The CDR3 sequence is CASSRLSTGEQFF. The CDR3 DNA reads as TGTGCCAGCAGTAGACTAAGCACAGGTGAGCAGTTCTTC.

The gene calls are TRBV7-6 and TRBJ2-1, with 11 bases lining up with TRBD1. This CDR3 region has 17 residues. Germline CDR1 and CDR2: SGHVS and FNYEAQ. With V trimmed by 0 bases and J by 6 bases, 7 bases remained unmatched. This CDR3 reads CASSLAPGTGGVNEQFF. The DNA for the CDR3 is TGTGCCAGCAGCTTAGCTCCCGGGACAGGGGGGGTCAATGAGCAGTTCTTC.

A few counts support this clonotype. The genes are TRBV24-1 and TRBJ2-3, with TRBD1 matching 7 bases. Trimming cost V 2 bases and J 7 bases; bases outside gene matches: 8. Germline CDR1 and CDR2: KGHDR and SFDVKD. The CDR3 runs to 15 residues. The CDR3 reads CATSDSTGSVNTQYF. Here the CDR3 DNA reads TGTGCCACCAGTGATTCGACAGGGAGTGTGAATACGCAGTATTTT.

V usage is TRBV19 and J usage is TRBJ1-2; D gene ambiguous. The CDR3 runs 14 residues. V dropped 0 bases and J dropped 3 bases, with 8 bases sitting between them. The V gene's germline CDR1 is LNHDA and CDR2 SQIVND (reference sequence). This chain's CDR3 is CASSIEGRHYGYTF. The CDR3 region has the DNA TGTGCCAGTAGTATAGAAGGACGGCACTATGGCTACACCTTC.

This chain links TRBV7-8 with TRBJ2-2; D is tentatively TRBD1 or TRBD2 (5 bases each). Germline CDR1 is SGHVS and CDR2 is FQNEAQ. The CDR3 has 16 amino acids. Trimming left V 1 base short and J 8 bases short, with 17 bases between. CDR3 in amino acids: CASSLVRTGGEGELFF. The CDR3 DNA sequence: TGTGCCAGCAGCTTAGTCCGTACAGGAGGAGAGGGGGAGCTGTTTTTT. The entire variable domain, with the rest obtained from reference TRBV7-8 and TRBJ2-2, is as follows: GAGVSQSPRYKVAKRGQDVALRCDPISGHVSLFWYQQALGQGPEFLTYFQNEAQLDKSGLPSDRFFAERPEGSVSTLKIQRTQQEDSAVYLCASSLVRTGGEGELFFGEGSRLTVL.

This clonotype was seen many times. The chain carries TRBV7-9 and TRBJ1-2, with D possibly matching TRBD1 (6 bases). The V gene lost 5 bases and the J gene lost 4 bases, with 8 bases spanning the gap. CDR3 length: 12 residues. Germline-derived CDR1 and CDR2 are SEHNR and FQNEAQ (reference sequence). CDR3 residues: CASSRDIYGYTF. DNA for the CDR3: TGTGCCAGCAGCCGGGACATCTATGGCTACACCTTC.

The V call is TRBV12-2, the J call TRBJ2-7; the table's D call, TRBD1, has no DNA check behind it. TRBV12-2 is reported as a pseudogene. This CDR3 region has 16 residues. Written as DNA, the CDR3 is TGTGCAAGTCGCTTAGTTGTTCGGGACAGATCCTACGAGCAGTACTTC. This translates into CASRLVVRDRSYEQYF.

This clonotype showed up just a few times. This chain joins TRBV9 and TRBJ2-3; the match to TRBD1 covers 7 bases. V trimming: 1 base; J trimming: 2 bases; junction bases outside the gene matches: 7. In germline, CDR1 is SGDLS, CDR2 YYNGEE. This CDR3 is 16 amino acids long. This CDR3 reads CASSVSSTGHTDTQYF. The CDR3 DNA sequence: TGTGCCAGCAGCGTATCTTCGACAGGGCACACAGATACGCAGTATTTT.

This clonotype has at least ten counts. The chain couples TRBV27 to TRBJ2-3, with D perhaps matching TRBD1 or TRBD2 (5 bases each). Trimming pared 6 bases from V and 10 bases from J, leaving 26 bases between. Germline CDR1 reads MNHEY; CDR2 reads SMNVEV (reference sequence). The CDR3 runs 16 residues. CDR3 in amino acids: CASRTGAAGGGVAQYF. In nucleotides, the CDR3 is TGTGCCAGCAGAACCGGGGCAGCCGGCGGTGGGGTGGCGCAGTATTTT.

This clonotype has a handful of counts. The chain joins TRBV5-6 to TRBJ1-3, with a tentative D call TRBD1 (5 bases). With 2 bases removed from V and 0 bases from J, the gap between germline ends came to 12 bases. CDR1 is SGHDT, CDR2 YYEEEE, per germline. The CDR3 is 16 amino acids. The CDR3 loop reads CASSLGSGYSGNTIYF. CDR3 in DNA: TGTGCCAGCAGCTTAGGATCAGGGTACTCTGGAAACACCATATATTTT. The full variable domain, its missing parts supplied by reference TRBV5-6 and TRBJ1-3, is DAGVTQSPTHLIKTRGQQVTLRCSPKSGHDTVSWYQQALGQGPQFIFQYYEEEERQRGNFPDRFSGHQFPNYSSELNVNALLLGDSALYLCASSLGSGYSGNTIYFGEGSWLTVV.

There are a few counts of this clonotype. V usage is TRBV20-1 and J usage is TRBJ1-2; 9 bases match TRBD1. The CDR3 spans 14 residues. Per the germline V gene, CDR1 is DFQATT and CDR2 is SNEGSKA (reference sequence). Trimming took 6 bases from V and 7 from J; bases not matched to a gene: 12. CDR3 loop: CSATGDRVLGGYTF. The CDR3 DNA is TGCAGTGCCACCGGGGACAGGGTGTTGGGTGGCTACACCTTC.

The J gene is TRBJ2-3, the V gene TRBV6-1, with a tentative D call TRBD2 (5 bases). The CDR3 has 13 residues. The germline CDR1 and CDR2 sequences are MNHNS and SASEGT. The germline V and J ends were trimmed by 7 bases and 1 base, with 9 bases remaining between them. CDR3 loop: CASMDFGTDTQYF. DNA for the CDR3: TGTGCCAGCATGGACTTTGGCACAGATACGCAGTATTTT.

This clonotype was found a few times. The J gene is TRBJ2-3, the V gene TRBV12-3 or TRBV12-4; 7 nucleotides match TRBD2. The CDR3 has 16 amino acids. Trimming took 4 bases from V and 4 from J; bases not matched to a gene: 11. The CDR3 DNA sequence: TGTGCCAGCAGTTCTGGACTAGTAAGCTTGGCAGATACGCAGTATTTT. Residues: CASSSGLVSLADTQYF.

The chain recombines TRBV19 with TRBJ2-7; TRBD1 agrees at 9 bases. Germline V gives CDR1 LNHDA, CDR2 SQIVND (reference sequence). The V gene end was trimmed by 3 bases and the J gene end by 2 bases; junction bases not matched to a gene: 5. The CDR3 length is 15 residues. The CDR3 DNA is TGTGCCAGTAGTATCTCCGGGACAGGGACCTACGAGCAGTACTTC. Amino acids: CASSISGTGTYEQYF.

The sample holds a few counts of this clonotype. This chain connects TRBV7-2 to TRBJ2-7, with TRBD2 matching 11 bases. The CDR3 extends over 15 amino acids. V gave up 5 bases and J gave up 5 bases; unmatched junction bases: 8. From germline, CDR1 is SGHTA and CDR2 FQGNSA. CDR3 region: CASSISGTSGDEQYF. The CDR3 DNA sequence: TGTGCCAGCAGCATTTCCGGGACTAGCGGAGACGAGCAGTACTTC.

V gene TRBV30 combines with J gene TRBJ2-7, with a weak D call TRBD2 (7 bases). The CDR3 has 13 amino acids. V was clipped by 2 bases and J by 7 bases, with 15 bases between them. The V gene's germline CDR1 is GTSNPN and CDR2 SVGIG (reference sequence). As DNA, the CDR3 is TGTGCCTGGAGTTATGAAGGGGGGGCTGAGCAGTACTTC. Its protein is CAWSYEGGAEQYF.

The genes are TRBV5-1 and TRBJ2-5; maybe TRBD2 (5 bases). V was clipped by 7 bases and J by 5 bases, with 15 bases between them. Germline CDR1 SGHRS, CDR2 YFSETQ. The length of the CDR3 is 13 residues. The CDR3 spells CASDVEGLETQYF. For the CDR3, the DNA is TGCGCCAGCGACGTTGAGGGTTTGGAGACCCAGTACTTC.

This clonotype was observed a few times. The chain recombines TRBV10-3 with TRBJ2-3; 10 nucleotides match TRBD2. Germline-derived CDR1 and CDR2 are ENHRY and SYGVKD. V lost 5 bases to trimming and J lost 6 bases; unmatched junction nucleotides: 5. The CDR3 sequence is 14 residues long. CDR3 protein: CAISLAGGPDTQYF. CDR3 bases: TGTGCCATCAGTTTAGCGGGAGGACCTGATACGCAGTATTTT.

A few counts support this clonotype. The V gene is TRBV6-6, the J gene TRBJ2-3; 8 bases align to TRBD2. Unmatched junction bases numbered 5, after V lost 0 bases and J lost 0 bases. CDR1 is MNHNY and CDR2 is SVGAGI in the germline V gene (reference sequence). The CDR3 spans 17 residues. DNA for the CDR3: TGTGCCAGCAGTTACTCTTCACTAGCGGCTAGCACAGATACGCAGTATTTT. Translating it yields CASSYSSLAASTDTQYF.

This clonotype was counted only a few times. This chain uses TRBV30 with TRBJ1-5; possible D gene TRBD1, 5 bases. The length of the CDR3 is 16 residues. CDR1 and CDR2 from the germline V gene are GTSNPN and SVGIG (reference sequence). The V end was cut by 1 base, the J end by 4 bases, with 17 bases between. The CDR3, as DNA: TGTGCCTGGAGTGATCCCGGACGTCGGGGGAATCAGCCCCAGCATTTT. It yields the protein CAWSDPGRRGNQPQHF.